A single T cell receptor (beta chain) is shown here with its context. Here immunoSEQ multiplex PCR was the method, and the copy in TCRdb shows in-frame clones only, minus some. Among over 30,000 clones listed, about 92% were seen once. The data originate from a study of OX40 agonist ivuxolimab in advanced cancers. Turning to the study itself: Anti-PD-1, anti-PD-L1 or anti-CTLA-4 therapy given earlier was allowed, and roughly 40% had some. Three patients had partial responses: one hepatocellular carcinoma, two cutaneous melanoma.

Sequencing used CD4+ or CD8+ T cells sorted from blood, obtained in a trial of the OX40 agonist ivuxolimab. The source is an adult with an advanced solid tumor such as melanoma, head and neck, liver or kidney cancer.

In DNA form, the CDR3 reads TGTGCCAGCAGCTCCCCGACAGGGAAGGGTAGCAATCAGCCCCAGCATTTT. This translates into CASSSPTGKGSNQPQHF. This rearrangement joins TRBV7-7 to TRBJ1-5, with 7 bases matching TRBD1. The CDR3 totals 17 residues. Germline CDR1 reads SSHAT; CDR2 reads FNYEAQ (reference sequence). V trimming: 4 bases; J trimming: 0 bases; junction bases outside the gene matches: 9. Full variable domain (remainder filled in from reference TRBV7-7 and TRBJ1-5): GAGVSQSPRYKVTKRGQDVTLRCDPISSHATLYWYQQALGQGPEFLTYFNYEAQPDKSGLPSDRFSAERPEGSISTLTIQRTEQRDSAMYRCASSSPTGKGSNQPQHFGDGTRLSIL.